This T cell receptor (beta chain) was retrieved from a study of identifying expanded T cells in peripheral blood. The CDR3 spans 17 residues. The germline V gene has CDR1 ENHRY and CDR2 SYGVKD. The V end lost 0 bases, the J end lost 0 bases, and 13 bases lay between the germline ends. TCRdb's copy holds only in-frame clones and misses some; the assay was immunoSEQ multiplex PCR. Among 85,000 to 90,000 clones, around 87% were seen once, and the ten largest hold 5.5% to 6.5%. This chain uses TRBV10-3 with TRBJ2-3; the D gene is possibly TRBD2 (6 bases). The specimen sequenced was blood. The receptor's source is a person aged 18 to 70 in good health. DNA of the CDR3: TGTGCCATCAGTGAGTCTGTTATGGGGACTAGCACAGATACGCAGTATTTT. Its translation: CAISESVMGTSTDTQYF.